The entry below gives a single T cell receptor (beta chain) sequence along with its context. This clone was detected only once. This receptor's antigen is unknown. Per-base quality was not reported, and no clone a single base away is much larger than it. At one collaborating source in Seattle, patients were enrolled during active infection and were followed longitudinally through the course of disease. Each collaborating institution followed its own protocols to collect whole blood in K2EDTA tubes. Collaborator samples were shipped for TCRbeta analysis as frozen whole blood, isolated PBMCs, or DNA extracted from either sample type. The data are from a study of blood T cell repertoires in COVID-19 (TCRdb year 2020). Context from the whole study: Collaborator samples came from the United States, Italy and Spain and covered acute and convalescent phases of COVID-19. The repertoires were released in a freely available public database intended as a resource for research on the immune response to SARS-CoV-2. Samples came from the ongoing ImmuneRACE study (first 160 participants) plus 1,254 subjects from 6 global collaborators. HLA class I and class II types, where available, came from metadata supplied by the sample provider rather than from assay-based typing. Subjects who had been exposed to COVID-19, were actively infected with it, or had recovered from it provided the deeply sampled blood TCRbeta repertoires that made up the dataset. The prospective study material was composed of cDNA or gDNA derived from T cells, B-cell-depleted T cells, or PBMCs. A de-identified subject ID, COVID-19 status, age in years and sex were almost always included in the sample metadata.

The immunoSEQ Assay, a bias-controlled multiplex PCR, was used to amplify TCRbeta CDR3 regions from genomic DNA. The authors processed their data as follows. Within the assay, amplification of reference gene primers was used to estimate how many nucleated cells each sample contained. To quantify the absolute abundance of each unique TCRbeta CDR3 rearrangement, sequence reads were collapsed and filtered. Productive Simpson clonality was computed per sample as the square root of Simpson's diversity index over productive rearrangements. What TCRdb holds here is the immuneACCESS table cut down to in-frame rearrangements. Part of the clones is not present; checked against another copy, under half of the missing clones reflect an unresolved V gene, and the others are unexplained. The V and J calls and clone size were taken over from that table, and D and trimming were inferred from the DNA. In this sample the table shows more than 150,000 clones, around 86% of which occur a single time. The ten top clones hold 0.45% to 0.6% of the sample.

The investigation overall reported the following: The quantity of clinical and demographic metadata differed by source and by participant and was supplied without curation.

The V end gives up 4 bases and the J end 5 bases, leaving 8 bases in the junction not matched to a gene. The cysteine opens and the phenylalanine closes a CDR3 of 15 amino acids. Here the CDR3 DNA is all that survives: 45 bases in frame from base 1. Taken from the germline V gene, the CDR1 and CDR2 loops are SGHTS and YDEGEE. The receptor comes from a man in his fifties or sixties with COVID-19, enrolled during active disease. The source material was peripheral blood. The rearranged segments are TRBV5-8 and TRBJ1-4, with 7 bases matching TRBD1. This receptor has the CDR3 CASSIRTGMNEKLFF. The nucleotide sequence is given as TGTGCCAGCAGCATTAGGACAGGAATGAATGAAAAACTGTTTTTT.